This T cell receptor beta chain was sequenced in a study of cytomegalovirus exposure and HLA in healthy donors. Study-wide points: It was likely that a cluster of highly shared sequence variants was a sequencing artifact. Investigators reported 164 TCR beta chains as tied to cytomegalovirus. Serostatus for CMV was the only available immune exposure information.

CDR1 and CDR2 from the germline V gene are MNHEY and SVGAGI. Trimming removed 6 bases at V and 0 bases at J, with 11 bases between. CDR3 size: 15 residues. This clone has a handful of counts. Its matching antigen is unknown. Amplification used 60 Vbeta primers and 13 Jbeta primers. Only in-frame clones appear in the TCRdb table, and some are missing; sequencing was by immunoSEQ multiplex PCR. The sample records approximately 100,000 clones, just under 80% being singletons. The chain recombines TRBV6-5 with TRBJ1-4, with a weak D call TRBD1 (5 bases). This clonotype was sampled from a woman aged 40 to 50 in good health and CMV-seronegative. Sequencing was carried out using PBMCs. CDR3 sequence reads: CASSGGIATNEKLFF. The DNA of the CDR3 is TGTGCCAGCAGCGGGGGGATTGCAACTAATGAAAAACTGTTTTTT.